One TCR beta chain is described in this entry. Original processing notes: Reference gene primer amplification gave nucleated cell count estimates. Clones were read by immunoSEQ multiplex PCR, and TCRdb kept only the in-frame ones, dropping some. V, J and clone size were drawn from that table, and D and trimming were deduced from the DNA. This sample has 99,000 or so clones; approximately 82% occur once, and the top ten carry 15%. The data originate from a study of blood T cell repertoires in COVID-19. Across the study: The study drew acute and convalescent COVID-19 samples from the United States, Italy and Spain. Sources were T cells, B-cell-depleted T cells, or PBMCs; the material itself was cDNA or gDNA.

The source material was peripheral blood. The receptor was derived from a woman older than 75 with acute or convalescent COVID-19.

Here the CDR3 reads CATGTSKAGTDTQYF. Here the CDR3 DNA reads TGTGCCACCGGGACATCCAAGGCCGGCACAGATACGCAGTATTTT. J is TRBJ2-3 and V is TRBV28, with TRBD1 as a possible D gene (6 bases). Germline loops: CDR1 MDHEN, CDR2 SYDVKM. V was cut by 10 bases and J by 1 base, with 18 bases left in between. This CDR3 comprises 15 residues.